This note documents a single T cell receptor beta chain sequence. In terms of age and location, participants ranged from roughly 18 to 90 years and lived in under 30 US areas. These data are taken from a study of blood T cell repertoires in COVID-19. Looked up from germline, CDR1 is MNHEY and CDR2 is SVGEGT. CDR3 length: 18 amino acids. With 2 bases clipped from V and 3 bases from J, the junction kept 12 bases outside the gene matches. The table came from immunoSEQ multiplex PCR; TCRdb's copy has only in-frame clones and leaves some out. The data show over 200,000 clones, around 80% seen once. This chain joins TRBV6-2 or TRBV6-3 and TRBJ2-7, with 11 nucleotides matching TRBD1. The sequenced sample was PBMCs or T cells enriched from blood (not recorded which). This TCR derives from a man aged 60 to 69 who had recovered from COVID-19. CDR3 bases: TGTGCCAGCAGTTACACCTCCCGATGGACAGGGGGCCACTACGAGCAGTACTTC. Its translation is CASSYTSRWTGGHYEQYF.